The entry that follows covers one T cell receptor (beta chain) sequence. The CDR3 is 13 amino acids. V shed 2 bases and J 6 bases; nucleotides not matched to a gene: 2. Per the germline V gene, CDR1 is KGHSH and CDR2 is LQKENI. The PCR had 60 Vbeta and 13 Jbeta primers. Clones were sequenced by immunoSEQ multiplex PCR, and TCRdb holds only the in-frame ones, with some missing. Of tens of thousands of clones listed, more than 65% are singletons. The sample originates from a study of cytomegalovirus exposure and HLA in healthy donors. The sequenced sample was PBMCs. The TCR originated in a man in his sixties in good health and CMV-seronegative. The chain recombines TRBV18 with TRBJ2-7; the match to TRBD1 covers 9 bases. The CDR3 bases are TGTGCCAGCTCACCAGGGACAGGGATCGAGCAGTACTTC. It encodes CASSPGTGIEQYF.